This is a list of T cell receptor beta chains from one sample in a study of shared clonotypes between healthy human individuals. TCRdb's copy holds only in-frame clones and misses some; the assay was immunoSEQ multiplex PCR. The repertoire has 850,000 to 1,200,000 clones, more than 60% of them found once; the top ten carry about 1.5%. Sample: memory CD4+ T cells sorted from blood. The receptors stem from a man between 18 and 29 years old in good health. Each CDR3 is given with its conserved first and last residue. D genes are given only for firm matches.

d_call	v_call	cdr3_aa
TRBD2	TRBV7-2	CASSLIAGDRTGELFF
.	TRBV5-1	CASSLEVATNEKLFF
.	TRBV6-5	CASRNSNQPQHF
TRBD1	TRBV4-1	CASSLGQGRNTIYF
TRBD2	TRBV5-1	CASSFGSSGATDTQYF
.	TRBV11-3	CASSLYGAADTQYF
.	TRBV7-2	CASSFLETQYF
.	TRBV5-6	CASSLEGLQETQYF
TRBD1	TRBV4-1	CASSPVGQGDYGYTF
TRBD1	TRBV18	CASSPRRTGRDYEQYF
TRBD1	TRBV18	CASATNGQQGGREQYF
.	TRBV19	CASSAGQNTGELFF
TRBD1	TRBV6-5	CASKQGDQPQHF
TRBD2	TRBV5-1	CASSSGRWLAESTDTQYF
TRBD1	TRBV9	CASSVGPTLWGQDGTDTQYF
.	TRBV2	CASSRIGDGYTF
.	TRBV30	CAWSVKGGSNQPQYF
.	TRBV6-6	CASSLSPRTPTYEQYF
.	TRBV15	CATSRGRGQGHYGYTF
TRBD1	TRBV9	CASSVGGTGEAFF
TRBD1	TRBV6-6	CASSYPDRGHEQYF
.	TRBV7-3	CASTSPGANVLTF
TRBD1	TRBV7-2	CASSPRDRGRFPETQYF
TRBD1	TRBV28	CASSSPTGGNTEAFF
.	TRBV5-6	CASSLGGPNEQYF